This paragraph covers one TCR beta chain sequence. The sample is drawn from a study of T cell changes during pregnancy in multiple sclerosis. The method was immunoSEQ multiplex PCR; TCRdb's version includes in-frame clones alone and lacks a portion of them. The table shows 73,000 or so clones, with roughly nine tenths occurring only once. The TCR originated in a female donor with multiple sclerosis, enrolled in a pregnancy study. The sequences come from peripheral blood, collected in the second trimester of pregnancy.

The DNA for the CDR3 is TGTGCCAGCAGCGCGACCAGCGGGACAGGGGGTACCGGGGAGCTGTTTTTT. Its protein is CASSATSGTGGTGELFF. The chain carries TRBV9 and TRBJ2-2; 11 bases map to TRBD1. This CDR3 has 17 residues. Looked up from germline, CDR1 is SGDLS and CDR2 is YYNGEE. Losses at the gene ends were 3 bases for V and 5 bases for J; bases not matched to a gene: 9.